This TCR beta chain appears in the sequencing data of a study of Graves' ophthalmopathy and Graves' hyperthyroidism. Study-level points and caveats: Blood contained most expanded thyroid clonotypes exceeding 0.001 frequency.

Moderate-to-severe activity, CAS ≥3, NOSPECS ≥4 and a duration under 3 months were seen in donors with ophthalmopathy. Orbital computed tomography, together with clinical symptoms, serum thyroxine, TRAb and thyroid ultrasound, was used for diagnosis. The CDR3 sequence is 15 residues long. V was cut by 2 bases and J by 0 bases, with 10 bases left in between. Germline V lookup: CDR1 MNHEY, CDR2 SVGAGI. Amplification of TCR beta CDR3 regions used RNA transcripts. HTBI primers were employed in first-round RT-PCR, then a second-round multiplex PCR followed. TCRdb re-called the multiplex PCR reads through MiXCR, storing one row per CDR3 protein. The data show hundreds of thousands of distinct CDR3 sequences, roughly 21% seen once. Ten or more counts support this clonotype. Its antigen is currently unknown.

The sequence derives from a woman aged 45 to 65 with Graves' ophthalmopathy. V is TRBV6-5 and J is TRBJ1-2; maybe TRBD1 (5 bases). The sequenced sample was peripheral blood. In nucleotides, the CDR3 is TGTGCCAGCAGTTACGAGGGACGGCCTAACTATGGCTACACCTTC. It codes for CASSYEGRPNYGYTF.